This T cell receptor beta chain is drawn from a study of cytomegalovirus exposure and HLA in healthy donors. Study-wide points: Available immune exposure information was restricted to CMV serostatus only. Overall, roughly 150 TCR beta chains were annotated as cytomegalovirus-associated.

The CDR3 spans 13 residues. Looked up from germline, CDR1 is SNHLY and CDR2 is FYNNEI. Researchers ran the PCR with 60 Vbeta and 13 Jbeta primers. Measured with immunoSEQ multiplex PCR; TCRdb has only the in-frame clones, and not every one. The table includes roughly 180,000 clones, approximately 82% detected once. As for this clone: Antigen specificity is unknown.

The specimen was PBMCs. This clonotype was obtained from a woman aged 40 to 50 in good health and CMV-seropositive. The chain recombines TRBV2 with TRBJ1-5; no firm D call. The CDR3 nucleotides are TGTGCTTCCGGGAGGGATAGCAATCAGCCCCAGCATTTT. Protein sequence: CASGRDSNQPQHF.